Presented here are 31 T cell receptor beta chains from one specimen sequenced in a study of T cells in Graves' hyperthyroidism and ophthalmopathy. Amplified TCR beta CDR3 regions derived from RNA transcripts. When the TCR CDR3 underwent first-round RT-PCR, the HTBI primer set was used. Via MiXCR, TCRdb re-called the multiplex PCR reads, giving one row per CDR3 protein. The sample contains about 640,000 distinct CDR3 sequences, about 45% of which appear only once. Sequenced sample: peripheral blood or thyroid tissue (not recorded which). The receptor source for this set is an adult man with Graves' disease, either hyperthyroidism or ophthalmopathy (not recorded which).

This clonotype was picked up many times. The chain has TRBV19 and TRBJ1-3; D is uncertain. CDR3 length equals 13 residues. V was pared by 7 bases and J by 0 bases, with 7 bases between. Germline loops: CDR1 LNHDA, CDR2 SQIVND (reference sequence). CDR3 residues: CASITNSGNTIYF. The CDR3 DNA reads as TGTGCCAGTATCACGAACTCTGGAAACACCATATATTTT.

This clonotype was detected many times. V gene TRBV29-1 combines with J gene TRBJ1-2; the D gene is possibly TRBD1 (6 bases). Germline CDR1 reads SQVTM; CDR2 reads ANQGSEA. V dropped 4 bases and J dropped 0 bases, with 9 bases sitting between them. CDR3 length: 13 residues. The chain's CDR3 is CSVGGAPNYGYTF. The CDR3 DNA reads TGCAGCGTTGGGGGGGCGCCTAACTATGGCTACACCTTC.

This clonotype was counted only a few times. The chain is built from TRBV12-3 or TRBV12-4 and TRBJ2-7; TRBD2 agrees at 10 bases. The CDR3 consists of 14 residues. Trimming removed 6 bases from V and 6 bases from J; junction bases left unmatched: 8. CDR3 DNA sequence: TGTGCCAGCAGATCCGGGACTAGCGATCTCGAGCAGTACTTC. It translates to CASRSGTSDLEQYF.

This clonotype was detected only a few times. V gene TRBV20-1 combines with J gene TRBJ1-2, with TRBD1 matching over 8 bases. Germline CDR1 DFQATT, CDR2 SNEGSKA (reference sequence). The CDR3 spans 13 residues. V was pared by 6 bases and J by 4 bases, with 7 bases of the junction left unmatched. As DNA, the CDR3 is TGCAGTGCGAGAACCGGGACAGGCTATGGCTACACCTTC. This translates into CSARTGTGYGYTF.

A remark on this clonotype: A much larger clone differs from this one at a single base, so this may be a read error. The V and J genes are TRBV6-1 and TRBJ2-5; D may be TRBD2 (6 bases). CDR3 length: 15 residues. The V gene's germline CDR1 is MNHNS and CDR2 SASEGT. Trimming stripped 6 bases from V and 4 bases from J, with 18 bases between. CDR3 protein: CASSPDGRIAETQYF. CDR3 DNA: TGTGCCAGCAGCCCAGATGGGAGGATCGCAGAGACCCAGTACTTC.

Of note for this clonotype: This may be a read error: a much more frequent sequence differs by one nucleotide. The chain recombines TRBV29-1 with TRBJ1-2; D is ambiguous. The CDR3 totals 14 residues. Germline CDR1 SQVTM, CDR2 ANQGSEA. The V gene lost 0 bases and the J gene lost 7 bases, with 15 bases spanning the gap. The CDR3 sequence: CSVEDQRALFGYTF. The CDR3 region has the DNA TGCAGCGTTGAAGATCAACGGGCCCTCTTTGGCTACACCTTC.

The chain employs TRBV12-3 or TRBV12-4 and TRBJ1-4, with D maybe TRBD1 (5 bases). The CDR3 sequence is 14 residues long. Between the trimmed V and J ends, which lost 3 bases and 5 bases, there was a span of 10 bases. Written as DNA, the CDR3 is TGTGCCAGCAGTTTCGGGACTGACAATGAAAAACTGTTTTTT. Protein: CASSFGTDNEKLFF.

This clonotype showed up many times. The V call is TRBV7-6, the J call TRBJ2-7; D is uncertain. The CDR3 is 13 residues long. V was pared by 5 bases and J by 5 bases, with 13 bases between. Germline V gene lookup returns CDR1 SGHVS and CDR2 FNYEAQ. The CDR3 region is CASSLILGDEQYF. As DNA, the CDR3 is TGTGCCAGCAGCCTGATTCTAGGAGACGAGCAGTACTTC.

V and J are TRBV2 and TRBJ2-2; the match to TRBD2 covers 12 bases. Trimming cost V 2 bases and J 6 bases; bases outside gene matches: 4. Per the germline V gene, CDR1 is SNHLY and CDR2 is FYNNEI. The CDR3 runs to 16 residues. CDR3 in DNA: TGTGCCAGCAGTGAATTGGGACTAGCGGGCCCCGGGGAGCTGTTTTTT. This translates into CASSELGLAGPGELFF.

Regarding this clonotype: Given a much more abundant clone one base away, this may be a read error. The chain carries TRBV19 and TRBJ2-7; no clear D gene. The germline V gene has CDR1 LNHDA and CDR2 SQIVND (reference sequence). The CDR3 contains 13 residues. CDR3 bases: TGTGCCAGTAGTATCGCCAGTTCCTACGGGCAGTACTTC. It codes for CASSIASSYGQYF.

This clonotype was detected ten times or more. J is TRBJ1-5 and V is TRBV24-1; no clear D. The CDR3 extends over 14 amino acids. V lost 7 bases to trimming and J lost 0 bases, with 9 bases between them. Germline V CDR1 and CDR2: KGHDR, SFDVKD. In DNA, the CDR3 is TGTGCCACCAGCGGGCATTATAGCAATCAGCCCCAGCATTTT. Translated, it gives CATSGHYSNQPQHF.

As to this clonotype: A much larger clonotype is one base distant, so this may be a read error. The chain links TRBV7-9 to TRBJ1-6; D unclear. V lost 5 bases, J lost 11 bases, and 16 bases lay in between. The CDR3 runs to 14 residues. Germline V lookup: CDR1 SEHNR, CDR2 FQNEAQ (reference sequence). CDR3 amino acids: CASSREWRGTPLHF. Here the CDR3 DNA reads TGTGCCAGCAGCCGGGAGTGGCGGGGTACACCCCTCCACTTT.

The rearrangement links TRBV12-3 or TRBV12-4 to TRBJ1-5; D might be TRBD1 (5 bases). This CDR3 contains 15 residues. The ends were cut back, 6 bases at V and 1 base at J, with 13 bases in the middle. The CDR3, as DNA: TGTGCCAGCAGCCTAGGGGTCCCCAGCAATCAGCCCCAGCATTTT. Translation gives CASSLGVPSNQPQHF.

The V gene is TRBV25-1, the J gene TRBJ1-6; unclear D gene. Looked up from germline, CDR1 is MGHDK and CDR2 is SYGVNS. Trimming took 7 bases from V and 3 from J, leaving 7 bases between them. The CDR3 covers 13 residues. The CDR3 reads CASNWRYNSPLHF. The CDR3, as DNA: TGTGCCAGCAATTGGCGCTATAATTCACCCCTCCACTTT.

On this clonotype itself: Sequence at one end of the junction differs from germline and may be a read error. V gene TRBV12-3 or TRBV12-4 combines with J gene TRBJ2-5; possibly TRBD1 for D (6 bases). CDR3 length: 14 residues. DNA of the CDR3: TGTGCCACCAGTGATCAGGGGTTGGTAGAGACCCAGTACTTC. Amino acid sequence: CATSDQGLVETQYF.

J is TRBJ1-2 and V is TRBV29-1; 10 bases match TRBD1. V lost 8 bases to trimming and J lost 4 bases; unmatched junction nucleotides: 10. The germline V gene encodes CDR1 SQVTM and CDR2 ANQGSEA. The CDR3 totals 14 residues. The CDR3 loop is CSLEGTGDRYGYTF. CDR3 nucleotides: TGCAGCTTAGAAGGGACAGGGGATCGCTATGGCTACACCTTC. Full variable domain (rest looked up from reference TRBV29-1 and TRBJ1-2): SAVISQKPSRDICQRGTSLTIQCQVDSQVTMMFWYRQQPGQSLTLIATANQGSEATYESGFVIDKFPISRPNLTFSTLTVSNMSPEDSSIYLCSLEGTGDRYGYTFGSGTRLTVV.

On this clonotype itself: An end of the junction does not agree with germline; a read error may underlie this. J is TRBJ2-7 and V is TRBV7-6; 9 bases map to TRBD1. The CDR3 is 13 amino acids. CDR1 is SGHVS, CDR2 FNYEAQ, per germline. CDR3 loop: CAGSLRQGDEQYF. The CDR3 coding sequence is TGTGCCGGCAGCTTAAGACAGGGGGACGAGCAGTACTTC. Based on the CDR3 plus reference TRBV7-6 and TRBJ2-7, the full variable domain is GAGVSQSPRYKVTKRGQDVALRCDPISGHVSLYWYRQALGQGPEFLTYFNYEAQQDKSGLPNDRFSAERPEGSISTLTIQRTEQRDSAMYRCAGSLRQGDEQYFGPGTRLTVT.

This clonotype was recorded a few times. This sequence joins TRBV12-3 or TRBV12-4 and TRBJ1-6, with 7 bases that match TRBD1. The V gene end was trimmed by 6 bases and the J gene end by 3 bases; junction bases not matched to a gene: 5. The CDR3 sequence is 15 residues long. CDR3 coding DNA: TGTGCCAGCAGCCGGACAGGAAACTATAATTCACCCCTCCACTTT. Its translation: CASSRTGNYNSPLHF.

The chain couples TRBV6-6 to TRBJ1-5; D not resolved. Germline assignment: CDR1 MNHNY and CDR2 SVGAGI (reference sequence). The CDR3 runs 11 residues. V dropped 3 bases and J dropped 11 bases, with 8 bases sitting between them. The CDR3, as DNA: TGTGCCAGCAGTTATGACGAGACCCAGCATTTT. Its protein product is CASSYDETQHF.

This clonotype occurred many times. The rearrangement joins TRBV24-1 to TRBJ2-5, with TRBD1 identical over 11 bases. Unmatched junction bases numbered 8, after V lost 7 bases and J lost 5 bases. Looked up from germline, CDR1 is KGHDR and CDR2 is SFDVKD. The CDR3 runs 15 residues. In DNA, the CDR3 is TGTGCCACCAGCCGGACAGGGGGCGTCGGGGAGACCCAGTACTTC. The encoded protein is CATSRTGGVGETQYF.

This clonotype came up a few times. The chain combines TRBV16 with TRBJ1-2, with 7 nucleotides matching TRBD1. Germline values: CDR1 KGHSY, CDR2 FQNENV. This CDR3 is 16 amino acids long. Trimming cost V 4 bases and J 8 bases; bases outside gene matches: 16. The CDR3 DNA is TGTGCCAGCAGCCCACCCGGGACAGTGGCATTCAACGGCTACACCTTC. Residues: CASSPPGTVAFNGYTF. Complete variable domain (other parts from reference TRBV16 and TRBJ1-2): GEEVAQTPKHLVRGEGQKAKLYCAPIKGHSYVFWYQQVLKNEFKFLISFQNENVFDETGMPKERFSAKCLPNSPCSLEIQATKLEDSAVYFCASSPPGTVAFNGYTFGSGTRLTVV.

This clonotype was recorded at least ten times. The gene calls are TRBV11-3 and TRBJ1-1, with unresolved D. Trimming shortened V by 1 base and J by 1 base, and 13 bases separated the two germline ends. The CDR3 has 16 amino acids. CDR1 and CDR2 (germline): SGHNT, YENEEA. CDR3 sequence: CASSLGFGGKNTEAFF. The CDR3 DNA is TGTGCCAGCAGCTTAGGGTTTGGCGGGAAGAACACTGAAGCTTTCTTT. The whole variable domain, remainder taken from reference TRBV11-3 and TRBJ1-1, is EAGVVQSPRYKIIEKKQPVAFWCNPISGHNTLYWYLQNLGQGPELLIRYENEEAVDDSQLPKDRFSAERLKGVDSTLKIQPAELGDSAVYLCASSLGFGGKNTEAFFGQGTRLTVV.

This clonotype showed up just a few times. The chain recombines TRBV9 with TRBJ1-1, with unresolved D. This CDR3 spans 13 amino acids. The V end lost 3 bases, the J end lost 3 bases, and 9 bases lay between the germline ends. The germline CDR1 and CDR2 sequences are SGDLS and YYNGEE. This CDR3 reads CASSGDTYTEAFF. CDR3 DNA: TGTGCCAGCAGCGGAGACACTTACACTGAAGCTTTCTTT.

The chain links TRBV30 to TRBJ1-1, with D uncertain. Trimming took 0 bases from V and 6 from J, leaving 11 bases between them. The CDR3 loop spans 13 amino acids. CDR1 and CDR2 from the germline V gene are GTSNPN and SVGIG (reference sequence). Here the CDR3 reads CAWSVHLIPEAFF. The DNA for the CDR3 is TGTGCCTGGAGTGTCCACCTGATCCCTGAAGCTTTCTTT.

On this clonotype: The CDR3 end shows no conserved phenylalanine or tryptophan, and so a read error is likely. The chain recombines TRBV6-5 with TRBJ1-1; 9 bases map to TRBD1. The V gene's germline CDR1 is MNHEY and CDR2 SVGAGI. With V trimmed by 4 bases and J by 4 bases, 10 bases remained unmatched. The CDR3 totals 16 residues. The CDR3 region is CASSSLSGTGITEAFL. In DNA, the CDR3 is TGTGCCAGCAGTTCCCTTTCCGGGACAGGGATCACTGAAGCTTTCCTT.

This sequence joins TRBV6-5 and TRBJ1-1, with D maybe TRBD1 (5 bases). The CDR3 has 17 amino acids. V lost 0 bases and J lost 5, with 19 bases in between. Germline loops: CDR1 MNHEY, CDR2 SVGAGI. CDR3 loop: CASSYSMVGHGGTEAFF. The DNA of the CDR3 is TGTGCCAGCAGTTACTCAATGGTAGGACACGGCGGTACTGAAGCTTTCTTT.

This clonotype was counted only a few times. This CDR3 is CASTAGPNTEAFF. The CDR3, as DNA: TGTGCCAGCACCGCCGGGCCGAACACTGAAGCTTTCTTT. This rearrangement joins TRBV7-9 to TRBJ1-1; D unclear. The CDR3 is made up of 13 amino acids. Germline values: CDR1 SEHNR, CDR2 FQNEAQ (reference sequence). V dropped 7 bases and J dropped 1 base, with 10 bases sitting between them.

The V call is TRBV10-3, the J call TRBJ1-6; TRBD1 agrees at 9 bases. CDR3 size: 15 residues. After removal of 2 bases from V and 6 bases from J, the junction contained 2 bases not matched to a gene. CDR1 and CDR2 from the germline V gene are ENHRY and SYGVKD. CDR3 sequence: CAISEGQGSNSPLHF. CDR3 nucleotide sequence: TGTGCCATCAGTGAGGGACAGGGGAGTAATTCACCCCTCCACTTT.

The chain combines TRBV19 with TRBJ1-5; 11 nucleotides align to TRBD1. Trimming removed 3 bases from V and 8 bases from J; junction bases left unmatched: 6. Germline CDR1 reads LNHDA; CDR2 reads SQIVND (reference sequence). This CDR3 contains 15 residues. CDR3 region: CASSIGQGAGKPQHF. As DNA, the CDR3 is TGTGCCAGTAGTATTGGACAGGGGGCGGGGAAGCCCCAGCATTTT.

Comment on this clonotype: One junction end disagrees with the germline gene, perhaps due to a read error. The chain couples TRBV7-2 to TRBJ2-5; 11 bases fit TRBD2. Germline V gives CDR1 SGHTA, CDR2 FQGNSA. The CDR3 contains 20 residues. CDR3 coding DNA: TGTGCCAGCAGCGTAGCGGCTAGCGGGGGGCCCCTCCCATTCCAAGAGACCCAGTACTTC. This codes for CASSVAASGGPLPFQETQYF.

The chain has TRBV24-1 and TRBJ1-4; D is possibly TRBD1 (6 bases). Germline V CDR1 and CDR2: KGHDR, SFDVKD. The CDR3 spans 15 residues. The V and J ends lost 4 bases and 10 bases respectively, with 18 bases between them. CDR3 DNA: TGTGCCACCAGTGACCCGACAGGCTCTGGGGGAAAACTGTTTTTT. As protein: CATSDPTGSGGKLFF.